A selection of T cell receptor beta chains follows, all from one sample in a study of cytomegalovirus exposure and HLA in healthy donors. The method was immunoSEQ multiplex PCR; TCRdb's version includes in-frame clones alone and lacks a portion of them. The profile shows 55,000 to 80,000 clones, approximately 71% of them singletons. Source material: PBMCs. These receptors were taken from a man aged 45-60 years in good health and CMV-seropositive. Each CDR3 is given with its conserved first and last residue. D genes are given only for firm matches. Clone size is not always given. Where it is, it says once, few, many or a class for expanded clones.

TRBJ2-1 TRBD2 TRBV4-1 medium-sized TGCGCCAGCAGCCAAGATGGGACTAGCGGCTACAATGAGCAGTTCTTC CASSQDGTSGYNEQFF
TRBJ2-1 TRBD2 TRBV10-3 NA TGTGCCATCAGTGAGTCGATGGCGGGGGATTACAATGAGCAGTTCTTC CAISESMAGDYNEQFF
TRBJ2-1 TRBD1 TRBV23-1 few TGCGCCAGCAGTCAATCGGGACAGGGCGCGAACAATGAGCAGTTCTTC CASSQSGQGANNEQFF
TRBJ2-6 NA TRBV6-1 NA TGTGCCAGCAGTACAGGGATTCCCGGGGCCAACGTCCTGACTTTC CASSTGIPGANVLTF
TRBJ2-1 TRBD2 TRBV7-6 NA TGTGCCAGCAGCTCCCGGACTAGCGGGGGGACTGAGCAGTTCTTC CASSSRTSGGTEQFF
TRBJ1-2 NA TRBV7-9 NA TGTGCCAGCAGCACTCATGGGCTCGGTAAGGGCTACACCTTC CASSTHGLGKGYTF
TRBJ2-5 NA TRBV15 NA TGTGCCACCAGAATTAACAGGGAAGAGACCCAGTACTTC CATRINREETQYF
TRBJ1-5 NA TRBV4-3 NA TGCGCCAGCAGCCAAGATGCGGGGGGTAGCAATCAGCCCCAGCATTTT CASSQDAGGSNQPQHF
TRBJ2-5 NA TRBV5-6 NA TGTGCCAGCAGCTTGGGGCTAGTCGGGGCCCAGTACTTC CASSLGLVGAQYF
TRBJ1-3 NA TRBV28 NA TGTGCCAGCAGTTCACCACAAACTGGAAACACCATATATTTT CASSSPQTGNTIYF
TRBJ1-2 NA TRBV10-2 few TGCGCCAGCAGGCCCCCGGGGGGCGGCTATGGCTACACCTTC CASRPPGGGYGYTF
TRBJ2-3 NA TRBV7-6 few TGTGCCAGCAGCAAAAATCGCGCAGATACGCAGTATTTT CASSKNRADTQYF
TRBJ2-7 TRBD1 TRBV29-1 NA TGCAGCGTTGAAGGGGGACAGGGGTACGAGCAGTACTTC CSVEGGQGYEQYF
TRBJ2-5 TRBD2 TRBV11-2 NA TGTGCCAGCAGCTTAGGCCCACGACGGGGGGGGAAAGAGACCCAGTACTTC CASSLGPRRGGKETQYF
TRBJ1-1 NA TRBV30 once TGTGCCTGGATAATGGGGAGAACTGAAGCTTTCTTT CAWIMGRTEAFF
TRBJ2-5 NA TRBV27 NA TGTGCCAGCAGAACCGAGGGTCAAGAGACCCAGTACTTC CASRTEGQETQYF
TRBJ2-7 TRBD2 TRBV15 few TGTGCCACCAGCAGGGGGACTAGCGGGGGGTACGAGCAGTACTTC CATSRGTSGGYEQYF
TRBJ2-3 TRBD2 TRBV6-1 once TGTGCCAGCAGGGAACGACTAGCGGGGGCAGCAGATACGCAGTATTTT CASRERLAGAADTQYF
TRBJ2-2 NA TRBV6-5 NA TGTGCCAGCAGTTACTCAGGCGGGCCCGGGGAGCTGTTTTTT CASSYSGGPGELFF
TRBJ2-5 NA TRBV9 NA TGTGCCAGCAGCGTAGCGGGTGGGGGCGGAGAGACCCAGTACTTC CASSVAGGGGETQYF
TRBJ2-7 NA TRBV7-2 NA TGTGCCAGCAGCTCGACAGAATCCTACGAGCAGTACTTC CASSSTESYEQYF
TRBJ2-2 NA TRBV4-2 NA TGTGCCAGCAGCCAAGTTGGGACTCCCAGAGAGGGGTGGAACACCGGGGAGCTGTTTTTT CASSQVGTPREGWNTGELFF